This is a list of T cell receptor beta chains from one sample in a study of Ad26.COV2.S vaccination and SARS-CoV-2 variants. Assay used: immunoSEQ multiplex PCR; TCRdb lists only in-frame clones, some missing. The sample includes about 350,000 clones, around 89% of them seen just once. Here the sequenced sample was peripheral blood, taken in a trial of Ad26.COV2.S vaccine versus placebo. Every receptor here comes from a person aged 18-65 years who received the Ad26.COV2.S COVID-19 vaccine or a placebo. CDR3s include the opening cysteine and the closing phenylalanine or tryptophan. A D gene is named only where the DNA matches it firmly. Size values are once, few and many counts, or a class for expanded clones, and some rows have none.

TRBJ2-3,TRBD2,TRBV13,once,TGTGCCAGCAGCCCGCGGGCGGGGGCGGGGGGCCGCACAGATACGCAGTATTTT,CASSPRAGAGGRTDTQYF
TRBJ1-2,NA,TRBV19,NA,TGTGCCAGTAGTAGGGACTTATATGGCTACACCTTC,CASSRDLYGYTF
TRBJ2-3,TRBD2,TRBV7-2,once,TGTGCCAGCAGCTTAATATGGGGGACTAGGACTGGAGTGGGTACGCAGTATTTT,CASSLIWGTRTGVGTQYF
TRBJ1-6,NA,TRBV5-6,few,TGTGCCAGCAGGACGGACATGGGCAATTCACCCCTCCACTTT,CASRTDMGNSPLHF
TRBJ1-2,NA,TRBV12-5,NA,TGTGCTAGTGGTAGAGAGGAGGGCTATGGCTACACCTTC,CASGREEGYGYTF
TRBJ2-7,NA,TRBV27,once,TGTGCCAGCAGTCTAAGTCCAGGGGGGAGTTCCTACGAGCAGTACTTC,CASSLSPGGSSYEQYF
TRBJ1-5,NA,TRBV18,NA,TGTGCCAGCTCACCCGCCACCATGGCAGGGCGCAATCAGCCCCAGCATTTT,CASSPATMAGRNQPQHF
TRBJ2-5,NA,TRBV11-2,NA,TGTGCCAGCAGCGCGGAGACCCAGTACTTC,CASSAETQYF
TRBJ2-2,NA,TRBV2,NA,TGTGCCAGCACCTTGGACGGGCGCGGGGAGCTGTTTTTT,CASTLDGRGELFF
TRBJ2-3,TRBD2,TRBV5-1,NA,TGCGCCAGCAGCTTACTAGCGGGGCGCACAGATACGCAGTATTTT,CASSLLAGRTDTQYF